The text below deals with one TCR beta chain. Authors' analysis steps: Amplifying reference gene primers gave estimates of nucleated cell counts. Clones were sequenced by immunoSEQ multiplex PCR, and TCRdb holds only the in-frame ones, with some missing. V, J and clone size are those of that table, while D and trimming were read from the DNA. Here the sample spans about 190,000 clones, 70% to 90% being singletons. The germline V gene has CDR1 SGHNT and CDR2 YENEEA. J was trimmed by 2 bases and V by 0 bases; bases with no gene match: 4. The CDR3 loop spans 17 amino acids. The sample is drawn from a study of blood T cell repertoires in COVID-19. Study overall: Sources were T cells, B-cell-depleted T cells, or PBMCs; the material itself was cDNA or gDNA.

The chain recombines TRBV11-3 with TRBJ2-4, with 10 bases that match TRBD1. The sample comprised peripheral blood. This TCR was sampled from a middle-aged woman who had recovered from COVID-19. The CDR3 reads CASSLETGGSPKNIQYF. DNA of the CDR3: TGTGCCAGCAGCTTAGAGACAGGGGGCTCGCCCAAAAACATTCAGTACTTC.